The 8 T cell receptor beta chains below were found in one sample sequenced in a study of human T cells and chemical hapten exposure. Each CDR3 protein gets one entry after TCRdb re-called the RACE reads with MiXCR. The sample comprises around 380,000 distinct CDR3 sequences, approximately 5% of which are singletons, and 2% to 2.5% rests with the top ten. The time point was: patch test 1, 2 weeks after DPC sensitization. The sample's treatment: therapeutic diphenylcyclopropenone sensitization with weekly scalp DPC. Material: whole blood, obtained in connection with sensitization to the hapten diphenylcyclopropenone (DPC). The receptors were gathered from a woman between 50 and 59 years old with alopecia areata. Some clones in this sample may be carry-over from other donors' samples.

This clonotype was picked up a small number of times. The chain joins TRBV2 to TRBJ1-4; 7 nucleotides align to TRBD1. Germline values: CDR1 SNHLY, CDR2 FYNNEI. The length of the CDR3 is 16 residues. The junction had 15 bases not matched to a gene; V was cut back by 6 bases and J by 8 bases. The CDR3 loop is CASSVETGRVEEKLFF. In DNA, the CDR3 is TGTGCCAGCAGCGTCGAGACAGGGCGGGTCGAGGAAAAACTGTTTTTT.

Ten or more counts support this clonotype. The DNA for the CDR3 is TGTGCCAGCAGCGTCAGCGGGGGACCTAGCACAGATACGCAGTATTTT. Amino acids: CASSVSGGPSTDTQYF. The chain joins TRBV9 to TRBJ2-3, with TRBD2 matching over 8 bases. With 2 bases clipped from V and 0 bases from J, the junction kept 5 bases outside the gene matches. CDR1 is SGDLS and CDR2 is YYNGEE in the germline V gene. CDR3 length: 16 amino acids.

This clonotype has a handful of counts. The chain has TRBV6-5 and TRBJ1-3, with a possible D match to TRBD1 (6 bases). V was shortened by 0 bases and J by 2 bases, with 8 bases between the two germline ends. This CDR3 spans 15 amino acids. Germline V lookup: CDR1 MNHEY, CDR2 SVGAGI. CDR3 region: CASSYSGQPGNTIYF. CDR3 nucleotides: TGTGCCAGCAGTTACTCCGGACAGCCTGGAAACACCATATATTTT.

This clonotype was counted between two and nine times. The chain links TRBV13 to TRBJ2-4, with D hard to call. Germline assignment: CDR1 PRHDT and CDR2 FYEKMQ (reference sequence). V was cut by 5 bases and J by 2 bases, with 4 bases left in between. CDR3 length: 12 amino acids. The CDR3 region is CASSRTKNIQYF. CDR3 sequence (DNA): TGTGCCAGCAGCCGGACCAAAAACATTCAGTACTTC.

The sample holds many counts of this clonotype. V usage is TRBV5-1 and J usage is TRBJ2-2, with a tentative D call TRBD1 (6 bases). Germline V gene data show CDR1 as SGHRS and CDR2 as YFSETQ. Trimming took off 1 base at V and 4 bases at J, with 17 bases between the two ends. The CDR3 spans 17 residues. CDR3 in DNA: TGCGCCAGCAGCTTGTCTGGGGGCAATAGAGGCACCGGGGAGCTGTTTTTT. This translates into CASSLSGGNRGTGELFF.

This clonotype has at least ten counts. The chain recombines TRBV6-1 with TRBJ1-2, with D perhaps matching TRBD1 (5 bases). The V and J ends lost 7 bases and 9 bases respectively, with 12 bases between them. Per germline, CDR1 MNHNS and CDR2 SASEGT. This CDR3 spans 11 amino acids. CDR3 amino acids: CASIGTVSYTF. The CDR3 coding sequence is TGTGCCAGCATTGGGACCGTGAGCTACACCTTC.

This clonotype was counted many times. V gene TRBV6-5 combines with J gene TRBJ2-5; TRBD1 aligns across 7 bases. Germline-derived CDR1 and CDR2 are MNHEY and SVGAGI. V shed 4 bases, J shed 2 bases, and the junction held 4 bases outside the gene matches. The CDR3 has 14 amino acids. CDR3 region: CASSFPGQQETQYF. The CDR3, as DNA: TGTGCCAGCAGTTTCCCGGGACAGCAAGAGACCCAGTACTTC.

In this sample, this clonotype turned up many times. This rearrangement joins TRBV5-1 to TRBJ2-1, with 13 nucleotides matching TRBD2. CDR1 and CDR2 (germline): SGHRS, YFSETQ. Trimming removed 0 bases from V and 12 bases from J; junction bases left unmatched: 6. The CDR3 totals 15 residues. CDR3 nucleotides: TGCGCCAGCAGCTTGGAAGGGACTAGCGGGATACGGCAGTTCTTC. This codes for CASSLEGTSGIRQFF. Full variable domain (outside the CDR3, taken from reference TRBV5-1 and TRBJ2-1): KAGVTQTPRYLIKTRGQQVTLSCSPISGHRSVSWYQQTPGQGLQFLFEYFSETQRNKGNFPGRFSGRQFSNSRSEMNVSTLELGDSALYLCASSLEGTSGIRQFFGPGTRLTVL.